This T cell receptor (beta chain) was captured in a study of Ad26.COV2.S vaccination and SARS-CoV-2 variants. Study in general: The authors gave Ad26.COV2.S intramuscularly, either once or twice 56 days apart. The study, taken as a whole, reports: Total responses of T cells may have been underestimated by the analyses of TCR breadth and depth.

On this clone: As yet, its antigen is unknown.

The treatment denotes: some 20 received Ad26.COV2.S at low or high dose, single or two shots; about 5 received placebo; per-sample allocation not given. Sampling happened 63 days after the first vaccine or placebo injection. The individual, an adult aged 18-55 years, was a donor in Boston. The V gene's germline CDR1 is SGHDN and CDR2 FVKESK. V trimming: 4 bases; J trimming: 1 base; junction bases outside the gene matches: 4. The CDR3 has 15 residues. Sequenced by immunoSEQ multiplex PCR; TCRdb stores in-frame clones only, minus some. The sample lists 430,000 or so clones, roughly nine tenths occurring once.

The chain links TRBV14 to TRBJ1-5, with TRBD1 matching 7 bases. Sequenced here: peripheral blood, sampled in a trial of Ad26.COV2.S vaccine versus placebo. This clonotype originated in a person aged 18 to 59 who received the Ad26.COV2.S COVID-19 vaccine or a placebo. This CDR3 is CASSRDRVSNQPQHF. CDR3 sequence (DNA): TGTGCCAGCAGCCGAGACAGGGTAAGCAATCAGCCCCAGCATTTT.